This T cell receptor (beta chain) was identified during a study of cytomegalovirus exposure and HLA in healthy donors. Study results and caveats: Most observed TCR sequences were rare, whereas some public TCRs were detected in many donors. Previous analysis showed most TCR beta V segments were productive about 90% or about 30% of the time.

13 Jbeta primers and 60 Vbeta primers were used for the PCR. Original methodology: The count from a later analysis was 65 million to 90 million unique TCR beta chains, some 11 million of them shared. Clones were read by immunoSEQ multiplex PCR, and TCRdb kept only the in-frame ones, dropping some. D and trimming come from the DNA, and the V and J calls and clone size come from that table. The data contain roughly 100,000 clones, roughly four fifths of them singletons. Turning to this clone: The antigen is undetermined.

The CDR3 spans 12 residues. V was clipped by 7 bases and J by 5 bases; unmatched bases: 5. Germline loops: CDR1 SQVTM, CDR2 ANQGSEA. The specimen sequenced was PBMCs. The source is a man aged 40-49 years in good health and CMV-seronegative. The V gene is TRBV29-1, the J gene TRBJ2-3; TRBD1 agrees at 8 bases. The CDR3 loop reads CSARQGRDTQYF. In DNA, the CDR3 is TGCAGCGCTCGACAGGGGAGAGATACGCAGTATTTT.